Below, one T cell receptor beta chain is given with its context. Antigen specificity is unknown. The sample is drawn from a study of cytomegalovirus exposure and HLA in healthy donors. Overall study findings and caveats: Across donors, most TCRs were seen rarely, yet some public ones were widespread.

Trimming shortened V by 2 bases and J by 6 bases, and 10 bases separated the two germline ends. The CDR3 loop spans 13 amino acids. Per the germline V gene, CDR1 is MNHNY and CDR2 is SVGAGI (reference sequence). The repertoire was sequenced with immunoSEQ multiplex PCR; TCRdb's copy has only in-frame clones and lacks some. This sample yields 180,000 or so clones, of which about 89% are seen a single time; about 7.2% belongs to the top ten. This chain joins TRBV6-6 and TRBJ1-2, with D possibly matching TRBD1 (6 bases). The source of this sequence is a man aged 25-45 years in good health and CMV-seropositive. Input material: PBMCs. Written as DNA, the CDR3 is TGTGCCAGCAGTTACGGCAGGGGAAATGGCTACACCTTC. Translation: CASSYGRGNGYTF.